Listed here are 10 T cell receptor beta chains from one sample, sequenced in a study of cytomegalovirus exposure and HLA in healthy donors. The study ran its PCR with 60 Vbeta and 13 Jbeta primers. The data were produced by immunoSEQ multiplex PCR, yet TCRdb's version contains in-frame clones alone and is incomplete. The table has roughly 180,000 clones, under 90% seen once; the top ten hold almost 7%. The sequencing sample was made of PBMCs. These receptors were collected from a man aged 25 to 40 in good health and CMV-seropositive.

CDR3 bases: TGTGCCAGCAGCGGCGGGACTTCTCCTAGCACAGATACGCAGTATTTT. It yields the protein CASSGGTSPSTDTQYF. V gene TRBV9 combines with J gene TRBJ2-3, with a weak D call TRBD2 (6 bases). V dropped 3 bases and J dropped 0 bases, with 14 bases sitting between them. The CDR3 has 16 amino acids. The germline CDR1 and CDR2 sequences are SGDLS and YYNGEE.

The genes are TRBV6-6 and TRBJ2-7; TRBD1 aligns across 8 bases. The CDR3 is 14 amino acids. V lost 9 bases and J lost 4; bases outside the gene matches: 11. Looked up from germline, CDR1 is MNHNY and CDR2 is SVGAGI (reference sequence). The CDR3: CASHTGGASYEQYF. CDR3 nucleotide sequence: TGTGCCAGTCACACAGGGGGAGCTTCTTACGAGCAGTACTTC.

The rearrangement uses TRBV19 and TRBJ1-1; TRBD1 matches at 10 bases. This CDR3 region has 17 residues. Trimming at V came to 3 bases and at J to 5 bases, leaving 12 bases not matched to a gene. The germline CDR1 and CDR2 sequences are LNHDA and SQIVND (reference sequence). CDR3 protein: CASSMMTGGRSGTEAFF. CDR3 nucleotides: TGTGCCAGTAGTATGATGACAGGGGGCCGGTCGGGTACTGAAGCTTTCTTT.

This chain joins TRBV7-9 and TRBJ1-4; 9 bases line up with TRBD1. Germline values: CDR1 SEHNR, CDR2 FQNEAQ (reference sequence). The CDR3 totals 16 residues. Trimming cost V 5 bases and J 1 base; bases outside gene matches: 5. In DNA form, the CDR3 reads TGTGCCAGCAGCACCAACAGGGGGCGAACTAATGAAAAACTGTTTTTT. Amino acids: CASSTNRGRTNEKLFF.

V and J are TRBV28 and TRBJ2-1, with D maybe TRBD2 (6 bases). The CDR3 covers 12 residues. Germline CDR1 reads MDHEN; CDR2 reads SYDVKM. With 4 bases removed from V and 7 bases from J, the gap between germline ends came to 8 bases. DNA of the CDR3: TGTGCCAGCAGTTCGCTAGCGAATGAGCAGTTCTTC. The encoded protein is CASSSLANEQFF. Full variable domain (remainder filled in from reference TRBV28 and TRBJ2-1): DVKVTQSSRYLVKRTGEKVFLECVQDMDHENMFWYRQDPGLGLRLIYFSYDVKMKEKGDIPEGYSVSREKKERFSLILESASTNQTSMYLCASSSLANEQFFGPGTRLTVL.

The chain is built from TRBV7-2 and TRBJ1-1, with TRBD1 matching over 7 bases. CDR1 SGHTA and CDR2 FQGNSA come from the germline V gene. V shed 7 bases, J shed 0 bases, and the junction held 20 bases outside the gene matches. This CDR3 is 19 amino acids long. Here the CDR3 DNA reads TGTGCCAGCACCGTAGACAGGGCAAAACCAACGAATTTGAACACTGAAGCTTTCTTT. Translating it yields CASTVDRAKPTNLNTEAFF.

CDR3 sequence: CASSSRGNGPETQYF. The CDR3 DNA follows: TGTGCCAGCAGTTCAAGGGGTAACGGCCCAGAGACCCAGTACTTC. This chain links TRBV27 with TRBJ2-5; perhaps TRBD1 as D (5 bases). Per the germline V gene, CDR1 is MNHEY and CDR2 is SMNVEV (reference sequence). V was shortened by 4 bases and J by 4 bases, with 16 bases between the two germline ends. The CDR3 extends over 15 amino acids.

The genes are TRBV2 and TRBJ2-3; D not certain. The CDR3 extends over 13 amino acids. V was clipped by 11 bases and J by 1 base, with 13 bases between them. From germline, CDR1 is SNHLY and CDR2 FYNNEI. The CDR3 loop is CAVLPVRTDTQYF. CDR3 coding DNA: TGTGCCGTCCTCCCAGTGCGCACAGATACGCAGTATTTT. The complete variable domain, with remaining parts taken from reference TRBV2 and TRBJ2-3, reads EPEVTQTPSHQVTQMGQEVILRCVPISNHLYFYWYRQILGQKVEFLVSFYNNEISEKSEIFDDQFSVERPDGSNFTLKIRSTKLEDSAMYFCAVLPVRTDTQYFGPGTRLTVL.

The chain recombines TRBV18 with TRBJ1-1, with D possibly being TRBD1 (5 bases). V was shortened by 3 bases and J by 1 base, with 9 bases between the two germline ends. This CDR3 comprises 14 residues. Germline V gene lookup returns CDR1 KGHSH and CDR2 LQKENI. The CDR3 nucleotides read TGTGCCAGCTCACCCGGGGGTACGAACACTGAAGCTTTCTTT. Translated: CASSPGGTNTEAFF.

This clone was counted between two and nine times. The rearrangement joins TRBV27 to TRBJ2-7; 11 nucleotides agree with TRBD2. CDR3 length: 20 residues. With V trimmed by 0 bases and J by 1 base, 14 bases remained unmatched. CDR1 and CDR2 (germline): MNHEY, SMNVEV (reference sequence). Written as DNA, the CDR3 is TGTGCCAGCAGTTTATCGGGCACTAGCGGGAGTATCCCAACTTCCTACGAGCAGTACTTC. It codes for CASSLSGTSGSIPTSYEQYF.